Listed here are 32 T cell receptor beta chains from one sample, sequenced in a study of vaccination effects on CD4 cells after COVID-19. These receptors' antigens are unknown. The data were produced by immunoSEQ multiplex PCR, yet TCRdb's version contains in-frame clones alone and is incomplete. Of about 22,000 clones listed, approximately 73% are singletons. In the ViraFEST assay, antigen-specific CD4+ clonotypes were identified by expansion after peptide-pool stimulation. Isolation of CD4+ T cells took place after about 10 days of culture. The sample here was CD4+ T cells from PBMCs cultured with HCoV-229E spike peptides, taken before COVID-19 vaccination. These TCRs come from a human donor who received a COVID-19 vaccine.

The CDR3 DNA reads as TGTGCCAGCAGCTTGTCTGTGGGGAAACCGCGGGGGTACAATGAGCAGTTCTTC. It specifies CASSLSVGKPRGYNEQFF. This chain joins TRBV5-4 and TRBJ2-1; 7 nucleotides match TRBD2. V shed 1 base and J 4 bases; nucleotides not matched to a gene: 14. Germline CDR1 SGHNT, CDR2 YYREEE (reference sequence). This CDR3 has 18 residues.

This chain joins TRBV7-8 and TRBJ2-2; 11 nucleotides match TRBD2. The CDR3 contains 18 residues. The V gene's germline CDR1 is SGHVS and CDR2 FQNEAQ. Germline trimming cut 1 base from V and 7 bases from J; bases unmatched to any gene: 11. CDR3 bases: TGTGCCAGCAGCTTAGGCCCGGGACTAGCGGTTATCCACGGGGAGCTGTTTTTT. Translating gives CASSLGPGLAVIHGELFF.

The chain employs TRBV6-5 and TRBJ1-2, with D maybe TRBD1 (6 bases). V was trimmed by 5 bases and J by 0 bases, leaving 13 bases between them. CDR3 length: 15 amino acids. Per germline, CDR1 MNHEY and CDR2 SVGAGI. This CDR3 reads CASSLPGHPNYGYTF. The CDR3 DNA reads TGTGCCAGCAGTCTCCCGGGACACCCTAACTATGGCTACACCTTC.

The V call is TRBV18, the J call TRBJ2-5, with 7 bases matching TRBD2. Trimming at V came to 3 bases and at J to 4 bases, leaving 5 bases not matched to a gene. CDR3 length equals 14 residues. Germline V gene lookup returns CDR1 KGHSH and CDR2 LQKENI. Here the CDR3 reads CASSPQGGAETQYF. CDR3 in DNA: TGTGCCAGCTCACCTCAGGGAGGGGCAGAGACCCAGTACTTC.

The CDR3 DNA reads TGCAGCGTTCTGGACGACAGGCCGGAAAACACTGAAGCTTTCTTT. Protein: CSVLDDRPENTEAFF. The V gene is TRBV29-1, the J gene TRBJ1-1; TRBD1 is a possible D gene (6 bases). This CDR3 has 15 residues. Looked up from germline, CDR1 is SQVTM and CDR2 is ANQGSEA. V was clipped by 5 bases and J by 2 bases, with 18 bases between them. Supplemented by reference TRBV29-1 and TRBJ1-1, the full variable domain reads SAVISQKPSRDICQRGTSLTIQCQVDSQVTMMFWYRQQPGQSLTLIATANQGSEATYESGFVIDKFPISRPNLTFSTLTVSNMSPEDSSIYLCSVLDDRPENTEAFFGQGTRLTVV.

The chain employs TRBV7-7 and TRBJ2-7, with a weak D call TRBD2 (5 bases). Between the trimmed V and J ends, which lost 1 base and 4 bases, there was a span of 11 bases. The CDR3 spans 14 residues. Germline V gene sequence: CDR1 SSHAT, CDR2 FNYEAQ (reference sequence). The CDR3 DNA reads TGTGCCAGCAGCTTAGATTTCGGGGAATACGAGCAGTACTTC. Its protein is CASSLDFGEYEQYF.

The genes are TRBV12-3 or TRBV12-4 and TRBJ1-1; D is possibly TRBD1 (5 bases). Deletions cut 3 bases from V and 5 bases from J, with 10 bases between. The CDR3 covers 13 residues. CDR3 DNA sequence: TGTGCCAGCAGTTTCGGGGGGAAAACTGAAGCTTTCTTT. It specifies CASSFGGKTEAFF.

The V and J genes are TRBV4-1 and TRBJ2-7; TRBD1 is a possible D gene (6 bases). The V and J ends lost 2 bases and 1 base respectively, with 15 bases between them. Germline V CDR1 and CDR2: MGHRA, YSYEKL. The CDR3 totals 16 residues. The CDR3 DNA sequence: TGCGCCAGCAGCCAAAGTGCCGAGACAGGTTCCTACGAGCAGTACTTC. Translating gives CASSQSAETGSYEQYF.

V gene TRBV2 combines with J gene TRBJ1-6; TRBD1 aligns across 8 bases. V dropped 7 bases and J dropped 4; count of bases not matched to a gene: 6. CDR1 and CDR2 from the germline V gene are SNHLY and FYNNEI. The CDR3 sequence is 15 residues long. The DNA of the CDR3 is TGTGCCAGCACTTTGGACAGGGAATATAATTCACCCCTCCACTTT. The encoded protein is CASTLDREYNSPLHF.

The J gene is TRBJ1-1, the V gene TRBV3-1 (or the pseudogene TRBV3-2); no firm D call. CDR1 and CDR2 from the germline V gene are LGHDT and YNNKEL (reference sequence). The length of the CDR3 is 12 residues. V shed 9 bases and J shed 1 base, with 9 bases lying between them. The CDR3 sequence: CASQDPNTEAFF. The CDR3 DNA reads as TGTGCCAGTCAAGACCCGAACACTGAAGCTTTCTTT.

The genes are TRBV6-1 and TRBJ1-1; tentative D call: TRBD1 (5 bases). The CDR3 consists of 12 residues. Trimming took 2 bases from V and 10 from J, leaving 11 bases between them. Germline loops: CDR1 MNHNS, CDR2 SASEGT. The CDR3 protein is CASSEPRELAFF. CDR3 sequence (DNA): TGTGCCAGCAGTGAACCCAGGGAATTAGCTTTCTTT.

V gene TRBV7-2 combines with J gene TRBJ1-2; D possibly corresponds to TRBD1 (6 bases). Trimming pared 4 bases from V and 7 bases from J, leaving 13 bases between. This CDR3 is 13 amino acids long. CDR1 SGHTA and CDR2 FQGNSA come from the germline V gene. This chain's CDR3 is CASSSRQEGGYTF. In DNA form, the CDR3 reads TGTGCCAGCAGCTCTAGACAGGAGGGTGGCTACACCTTC.

This clone appeared a single time. V is TRBV29-1 and J is TRBJ1-1; maybe TRBD1 (6 bases). The germline V gene has CDR1 SQVTM and CDR2 ANQGSEA. Deletions cut 7 bases from V and 0 bases from J, with 12 bases between. The CDR3 spans 13 residues. This CDR3 is CSGEQGMNTEAFF. The CDR3, as DNA: TGCAGCGGCGAACAGGGAATGAACACTGAAGCTTTCTTT. Looking up the rest from reference TRBV29-1 and TRBJ1-1 gives the full variable domain: SAVISQKPSRDICQRGTSLTIQCQVDSQVTMMFWYRQQPGQSLTLIATANQGSEATYESGFVIDKFPISRPNLTFSTLTVSNMSPEDSSIYLCSGEQGMNTEAFFGQGTRLTVV.

The V call is TRBV19, the J call TRBJ2-3, with 8 bases matching TRBD1. The CDR3 contains 18 residues. Per germline, CDR1 LNHDA and CDR2 SQIVND (reference sequence). The trim removed 4 bases at V and 2 bases at J, leaving 14 bases unmatched. CDR3 nucleotide sequence: TGTGCCAGTAGTACCATCCTCCTTGGGACAGGCAACACAGATACGCAGTATTTT. Protein: CASSTILLGTGNTDTQYF.

The rearrangement links TRBV29-1 to TRBJ2-5; either TRBD1 or TRBD2 may supply D (6 bases each). This CDR3 has 15 amino acids. V shed 7 bases and J shed 1 base, with 19 bases lying between them. The germline gives CDR1 SQVTM, CDR2 ANQGSEA. The CDR3, as DNA: TGCAGCGGGAGGGACACCGCAGGGGCCCAAGAGACCCAGTACTTC. Translating it yields CSGRDTAGAQETQYF. Looking up the rest from reference TRBV29-1 and TRBJ2-5 gives the full variable domain: SAVISQKPSRDICQRGTSLTIQCQVDSQVTMMFWYRQQPGQSLTLIATANQGSEATYESGFVIDKFPISRPNLTFSTLTVSNMSPEDSSIYLCSGRDTAGAQETQYFGPGTRLLVL.

The V and J genes are TRBV5-6 and TRBJ1-3; D gene unclear. Trimming took off 1 base at V and 3 bases at J, with 2 bases between the two ends. The V gene's germline CDR1 is SGHDT and CDR2 YYEEEE. CDR3 length: 12 amino acids. The CDR3 nucleotides are TGTGCCAGCAGCTTGAATGGAAACACCATATATTTT. It specifies CASSLNGNTIYF.

This clone turned up a few times. The chain is built from TRBV4-1 and TRBJ1-2, with D perhaps TRBD1 (5 bases). The CDR3 totals 15 residues. V shed 0 bases and J shed 0 bases, with 8 bases lying between them. CDR1 is MGHRA and CDR2 is YSYEKL in the germline V gene. In nucleotides, the CDR3 is TGCGCCAGCAGCCAAGAGGACACCTCTAACTATGGCTACACCTTC. This gives the protein CASSQEDTSNYGYTF.

This chain joins TRBV6-2 or TRBV6-3 and TRBJ2-7; a weak D match, TRBD2 (6 bases). The CDR3 sequence is 13 residues long. Trimming removed 4 bases at V and 4 bases at J, with 11 bases between. CDR1 and CDR2 from the germline V gene are MNHEY and SVGEGT. Here the CDR3 reads CASSLSRGYEQYF. CDR3 nucleotides: TGTGCCAGCAGTTTGTCGCGGGGATACGAGCAGTACTTC.

The table lists this clone with a few counts. The chain employs TRBV7-9 and TRBJ1-5; D not resolved. Germline CDR1 is SEHNR and CDR2 is FQNEAQ (reference sequence). The CDR3 contains 12 residues. V was pared by 2 bases and J by 6 bases, with 5 bases between. CDR3 sequence reads: CASSLLGQPQHF. The CDR3 DNA sequence: TGTGCCAGCAGCTTATTAGGTCAGCCCCAGCATTTT.

The chain joins TRBV5-1 to TRBJ2-7; 7 bases are a match to TRBD2. Trimming removed 4 bases from V and 4 bases from J; junction bases left unmatched: 11. Germline lookup yields CDR1 SGHRS and CDR2 YFSETQ. CDR3 size: 15 residues. DNA for the CDR3: TGCGCCAGCAGCCCAGTGGAGCGGGGAATGTACGAGCAGTACTTC. Its translation: CASSPVERGMYEQYF.

This chain uses TRBV11-2 with TRBJ2-3, with TRBD2 matching over 10 bases. Per the germline V gene, CDR1 is SGHAT and CDR2 is FQNNGV. With 5 bases clipped from V and 3 bases from J, the junction kept 8 bases outside the gene matches. The CDR3 is 16 amino acids. CDR3 amino acids: CASSIRAGGETDTQYF. As DNA, the CDR3 is TGTGCCAGCAGCATACGAGCGGGGGGGGAAACAGATACGCAGTATTTT.

This clone was detected a few times. The chain recombines TRBV12-2 with TRBJ2-1; the D call of TRBD2 is as the table states it, not checked on the DNA. TRBV12-2 is designated a pseudogene. The CDR3 consists of 17 residues. CDR3 sequence: CASRLASIPSGSNEQFF. CDR3 bases: TGTGCAAGTCGCTTAGCGAGTATCCCTAGCGGGAGCAATGAGCAGTTCTTC.

The chain's CDR3 is CASSFALGSGEGDTQYF. Here the CDR3 DNA reads TGTGCCAGCAGCTTTGCCTTAGGTAGCGGGGAAGGAGATACGCAGTATTTT. The V call is TRBV11-3, the J call TRBJ2-3, with 8 bases aligning to TRBD2. CDR3 length: 17 residues. V gave up 3 bases and J gave up 5 bases; unmatched junction bases: 13. Germline V gene data show CDR1 as SGHNT and CDR2 as YENEEA.

V is TRBV6-2 or TRBV6-3 and J is TRBJ2-2; TRBD2 aligns across 12 bases. In germline, CDR1 is MNHEY, CDR2 SVGEGT. V was pared by 4 bases and J by 5 bases, with 14 bases of the junction left unmatched. There are 19 residues in the CDR3. The CDR3 DNA sequence: TGTGCCAGCAGTTTGGCCCGGACTAGCGGGGCAGGCGGGACCGGGGAGCTGTTTTTT. Its translation is CASSLARTSGAGGTGELFF.

The rearrangement uses TRBV6-5 and TRBJ2-2; no clear D gene. This CDR3 is built from 10 residues. In germline, CDR1 is MNHEY, CDR2 SVGAGI. With 8 bases removed from V and 5 bases from J, the gap between germline ends came to 3 bases. The CDR3: CASRTGELFF. CDR3 DNA: TGTGCCAGCCGAACCGGGGAGCTGTTTTTT.

V gene TRBV7-9 combines with J gene TRBJ1-2; a possible D gene is TRBD1 (6 bases). V was pared by 1 base and J by 4 bases, with 10 bases between. The CDR3 is made up of 14 amino acids. The germline CDR1 and CDR2 sequences are SEHNR and FQNEAQ (reference sequence). CDR3 amino acids: CASSLVRGSYGYTF. In nucleotides, the CDR3 is TGTGCCAGCAGCTTAGTCAGGGGCAGCTATGGCTACACCTTC.

This rearrangement joins TRBV10-3 to TRBJ1-5; no definite D call. The germline gives CDR1 ENHRY, CDR2 SYGVKD. V lost 0 bases, J lost 2 bases, and 11 bases lay in between. The CDR3 is 16 amino acids. The CDR3 loop is CAISESRVMGNQPQHF. DNA for the CDR3: TGTGCCATCAGTGAGTCGCGAGTAATGGGCAATCAGCCCCAGCATTTT.

The chain recombines TRBV5-1 with TRBJ2-1; D is tentatively TRBD1 or TRBD2 (5 bases each). This CDR3 spans 15 amino acids. V was cut by 4 bases and J by 5 bases, with 16 bases left in between. CDR1 is SGHRS, CDR2 YFSETQ, per germline. Here the CDR3 DNA reads TGCGCCAGCAGCCGCCGGGACGGAAGAAACAATGAGCAGTTCTTC. Residues: CASSRRDGRNNEQFF.

CDR3 amino acids: CASSTQIWTGGTGELFF. Written as DNA, the CDR3 is TGTGCCAGCAGCACCCAAATCTGGACAGGGGGGACCGGGGAGCTGTTTTTT. V gene TRBV5-8 combines with J gene TRBJ2-2; 10 bases agree with TRBD1. The CDR3 loop spans 17 amino acids. Germline V lookup: CDR1 SGHTS, CDR2 YDEGEE. Trimming cost V 4 bases and J 5 bases; bases outside gene matches: 11.

The CDR3 DNA is TGTGCCAGCAGTCCCTCCCAAGAGACCCAGTACTTC. This gives the protein CASSPSQETQYF. The chain uses TRBV5-6 and TRBJ2-5, with D uncertain. The V end lost 5 bases, the J end lost 1 base, and 6 bases lay between the germline ends. Germline V gives CDR1 SGHDT, CDR2 YYEEEE. This CDR3 spans 12 amino acids.

This clone appeared once. J is TRBJ2-3 and V is TRBV30; D may be TRBD2 (5 bases). This CDR3 region has 11 residues. In germline, CDR1 is GTSNPN, CDR2 SVGIG (reference sequence). V was cut by 4 bases and J by 4 bases, with 6 bases left in between. CDR3 nucleotides: TGTGCCTGGACCGGGGCAGATACGCAGTATTTT. This encodes CAWTGADTQYF.

The chain recombines TRBV6-5 with TRBJ1-3; D is ambiguous. Looked up from germline, CDR1 is MNHEY and CDR2 is SVGAGI. V lost 9 bases and J lost 0, with 12 bases in between. The CDR3 has 14 residues. Written as DNA, the CDR3 is TGTGCCAGTGAGGAATTGAGCTCTGGAAACACCATATATTTT. Its translation: CASEELSSGNTIYF.